Described below is a single TCR beta chain sequence and its context. Its antigen remains unidentified. The germline gene is not matched at one end of the junction; a read error may be the cause. The record originates from a study of tumor-infiltrating lymphocytes in primary liver carcinoma. Overall study: Subjects consisted of male and female patients aged 30 to 69 years.

Germline V gene sequence: CDR1 SGHAT, CDR2 FQNNGV. This CDR3 spans 15 amino acids. Study-level results: Unsorted bulk processing meant the study did not compare CD4+ and CD8+ repertoires. Blood had a significantly lower top-250-clone fraction than tumors did (p = 0.039).

Unsorted whole blood served as the source of blood RNA, and germline DNA was extracted as well. The patients, who had chronic HBV infection, were treatment-naive (untreated). Starting material of roughly 550 ng total RNA yielded TCR beta cDNA via a constant-region primer. Construction of TCR beta libraries relied on three successive nested multiplex PCR rounds employing slightly modified ARM-PCR. Running 9 to 11 cycles apiece, the first two PCR rounds relied on TRBV1-TRBV30 forward primers together with a C-beta reverse primer. TCRdb independently ran MiXCR on the multiplex PCR reads; one entry per CDR3 protein. This sample has a few hundred thousand distinct CDR3 sequences; about three fifths occur once, and the top ten carry 15% to 20%.

This sequence joins TRBV11-2 and TRBJ2-1; D not certain. The specimen was peripheral blood. The sequence was collected from a woman in her twenties or thirties with primary liver carcinoma and hepatitis B virus infection. Here the CDR3 DNA reads TGTGCCAGCAGCCCGTCGTTCTCCTACTACGATGAGCAGTTCTTC. Translating gives CASSPSFSYYDEQFF.